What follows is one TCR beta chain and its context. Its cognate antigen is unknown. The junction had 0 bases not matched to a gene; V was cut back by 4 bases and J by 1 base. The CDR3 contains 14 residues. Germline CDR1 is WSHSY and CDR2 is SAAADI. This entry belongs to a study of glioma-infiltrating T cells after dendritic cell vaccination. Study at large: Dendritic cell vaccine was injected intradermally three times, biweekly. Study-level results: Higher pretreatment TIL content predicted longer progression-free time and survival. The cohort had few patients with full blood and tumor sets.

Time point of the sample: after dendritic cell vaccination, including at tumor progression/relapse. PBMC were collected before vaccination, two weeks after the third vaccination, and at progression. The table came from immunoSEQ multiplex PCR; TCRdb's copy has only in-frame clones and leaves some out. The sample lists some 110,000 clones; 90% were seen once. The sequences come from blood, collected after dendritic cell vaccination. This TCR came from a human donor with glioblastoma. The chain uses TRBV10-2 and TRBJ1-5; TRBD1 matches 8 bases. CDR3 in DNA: TGCGCCAGCAGTGGGACAGGGAGCAATCAGCCCCAGCATTTT. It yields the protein CASSGTGSNQPQHF.